The T cell receptor beta chain under discussion was sequenced for a study of cytomegalovirus exposure and HLA in healthy donors. Study-wide findings and caveats: Analyzed later, most CMV-associated TCR beta chains appeared HLA-restricted. In all likelihood, a cluster of highly shared sequence variants was a sequencing artifact. Across donors, sequencing depth was assumed by presence/absence analyses to be roughly uniform. In an earlier analysis, in some 500 donors, most V segments appeared productive either ~87% or ~30% of the time.

Primers: 60 Vbeta forward and 13 Jbeta reverse. Some clones are missing from TCRdb's copy, which holds only in-frame ones; the method was immunoSEQ multiplex PCR. The sample has 90,000 to 120,000 clones, around 77% seen once. The CDR3 spans 14 residues. Trimming took off 1 base at V and 7 bases at J, with 14 bases between the two ends. CDR1 is SGHTA, CDR2 FQGNSA, per germline. Comment on this clone: Its antigen remains unidentified.

The sequenced sample was PBMCs. The rearrangement joins TRBV7-2 to TRBJ2-7; D is perhaps TRBD1 (5 bases). The clonotype was recovered from a male donor in good health and CMV-seronegative. CDR3 sequence: CASSLGWTTVEQYF. The CDR3 DNA reads as TGTGCCAGCAGCTTAGGATGGACGACAGTGGAGCAGTACTTC.